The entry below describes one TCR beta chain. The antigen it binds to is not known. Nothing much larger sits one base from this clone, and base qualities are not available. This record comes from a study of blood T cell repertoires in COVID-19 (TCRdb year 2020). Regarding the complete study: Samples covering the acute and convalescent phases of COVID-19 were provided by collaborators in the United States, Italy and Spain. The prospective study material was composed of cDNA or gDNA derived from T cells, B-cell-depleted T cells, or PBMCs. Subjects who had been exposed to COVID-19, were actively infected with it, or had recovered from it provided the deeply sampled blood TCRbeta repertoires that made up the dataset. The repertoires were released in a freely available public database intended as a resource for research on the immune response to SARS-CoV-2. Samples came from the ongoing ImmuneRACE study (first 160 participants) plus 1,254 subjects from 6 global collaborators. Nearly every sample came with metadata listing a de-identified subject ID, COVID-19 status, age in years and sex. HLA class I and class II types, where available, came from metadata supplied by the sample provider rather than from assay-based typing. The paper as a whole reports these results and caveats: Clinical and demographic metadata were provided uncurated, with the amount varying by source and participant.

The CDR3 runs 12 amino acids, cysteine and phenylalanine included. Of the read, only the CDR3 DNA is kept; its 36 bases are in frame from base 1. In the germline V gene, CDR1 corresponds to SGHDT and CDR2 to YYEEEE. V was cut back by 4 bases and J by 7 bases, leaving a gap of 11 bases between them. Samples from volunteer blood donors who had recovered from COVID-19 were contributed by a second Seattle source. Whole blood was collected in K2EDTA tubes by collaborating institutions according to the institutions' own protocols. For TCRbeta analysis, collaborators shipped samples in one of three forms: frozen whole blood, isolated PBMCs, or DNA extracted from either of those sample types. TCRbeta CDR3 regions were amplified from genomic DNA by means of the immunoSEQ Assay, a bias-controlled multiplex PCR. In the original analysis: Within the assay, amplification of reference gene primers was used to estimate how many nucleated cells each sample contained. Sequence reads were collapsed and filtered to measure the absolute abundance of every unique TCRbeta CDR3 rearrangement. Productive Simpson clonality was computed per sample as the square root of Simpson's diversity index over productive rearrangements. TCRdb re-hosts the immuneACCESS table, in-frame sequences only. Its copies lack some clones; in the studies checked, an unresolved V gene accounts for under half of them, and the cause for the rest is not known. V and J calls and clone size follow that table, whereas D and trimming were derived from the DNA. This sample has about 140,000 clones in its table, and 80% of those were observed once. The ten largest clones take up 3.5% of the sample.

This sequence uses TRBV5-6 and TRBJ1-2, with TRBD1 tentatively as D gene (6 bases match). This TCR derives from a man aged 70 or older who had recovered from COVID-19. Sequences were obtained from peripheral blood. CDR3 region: CASSPNRVGYTF. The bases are TGTGCCAGCAGCCCCAACAGGGTTGGCTACACCTTC.